This entry lists 24 T cell receptor beta chains sequenced from one sample in a study of blood T cells in healthy people across ages. It was with a sample-barcoded 5' primer and a J-beta primer mix that a second PCR of about 7 to 12 cycles was run. Via MiXCR, TCRdb re-called the 5' RACE reads, giving one row per CDR3 protein. Altogether roughly 1.5 million distinct CDR3 sequences are present, less than 45% being singletons, with the ten largest covering about 4%. Sample: blood. The source of these receptors is a young woman in good health.

This clonotype was detected only a few times. The V and J genes are TRBV2 and TRBJ2-5; 7 nucleotides align to TRBD1. The J segment lost 4 bases and the V segment lost 4 bases, leaving 3 bases of the junction unmatched. The CDR3 is 13 residues long. Per the germline V gene, CDR1 is SNHLY and CDR2 is FYNNEI. CDR3 amino acids: CASSATGSETQYF. CDR3 coding DNA: TGTGCCAGCAGTGCGACAGGGTCAGAGACCCAGTACTTC.

This chain joins TRBV6-2 or TRBV6-3 and TRBJ2-3; 9 bases are shared with TRBD2. The CDR3 covers 16 residues. CDR1 is MNHEY and CDR2 is SVGEGT in the germline V gene. J gave up 4 bases and V 4 bases, and 9 bases lay outside the gene matches. As DNA, the CDR3 is TGTGCCAGCAGTTCGCACCTTAGCGGGAGATCAGATACGCAGTATTTT. Translated, it gives CASSSHLSGRSDTQYF.

This clonotype appeared a single time. Given a much more abundant clone one base away, this may be a read error. This rearrangement joins TRBV28 to TRBJ1-5; the D gene is possibly TRBD1 (5 bases). The length of the CDR3 is 15 residues. Germline V lookup: CDR1 MDHEN, CDR2 SYDVKM. The ends were cut back, 5 bases at V and 4 bases at J, with 15 bases in the middle. The CDR3 is CASSLSGLVNQPQHF. The CDR3 nucleotides read TGTGCCAGCAGTCTTTCGGGACTGGTAAATCAGCCCCAGCATTTT.

This chain links TRBV13 with TRBJ2-1; 11 bases are a match to TRBD1. The end of the DNA aligns better with TRBJ2-7, so the J call may be wrong. Germline V gives CDR1 PRHDT, CDR2 FYEKMQ (reference sequence). This CDR3 spans 14 amino acids. The CDR3 sequence is CASQGQGAYNEQYF. Written as DNA, the CDR3 is TGTGCCAGCCAAGGACAGGGGGCCTACAATGAGCAGTACTTC.

The chain recombines TRBV10-3 with TRBJ1-4; D uncertain. The CDR3 sequence is 15 residues long. Trimming shortened V by 6 bases and J by 0 bases, and 11 bases separated the two germline ends. Per the germline V gene, CDR1 is ENHRY and CDR2 is SYGVKD. DNA for the CDR3: TGTGCCATCAGCCCCTCCGGGTCAACTAATGAAAAACTGTTTTTT. Protein product: CAISPSGSTNEKLFF.

The chain carries TRBV12-3 or TRBV12-4 and TRBJ2-5, with 7 bases identical to TRBD1. This CDR3 has 15 residues. V shed 8 bases and J 0 bases; nucleotides not matched to a gene: 9. The CDR3 sequence: CASATGPPYQETQYF. CDR3 bases: TGTGCCAGCGCGACAGGGCCACCCTACCAAGAGACCCAGTACTTC.

This clonotype was seen a handful of times. The chain couples TRBV6-6 to TRBJ1-6, with D possibly TRBD1 on 5 matching bases. The CDR3 consists of 15 residues. Trimming cost V 5 bases and J 8 bases, with 16 bases left between them. Germline V CDR1 and CDR2: MNHNY, SVGAGI (reference sequence). CDR3 sequence reads: CASSRGPLSDSPLHF. The CDR3 DNA is TGTGCCAGCAGTAGGGGACCTCTAAGTGATTCACCCCTCCACTTT.

On this clonotype: A read error may account for a junction end that differs from germline. The chain is built from TRBV24-1 and TRBJ1-1; D is unclear. Germline V lookup: CDR1 KGHDR, CDR2 SFDVKD. The CDR3 is 13 amino acids. CDR3 protein: CATSDWGDTGAFF. CDR3 DNA sequence: TGTGCCACCAGTGATTGGGGAGACACTGGAGCTTTCTTT.

This chain joins TRBV7-9 and TRBJ2-1; no reliable D call. Trimming removed 1 base at V and 3 bases at J, with 16 bases between. Germline assignment: CDR1 SEHNR and CDR2 FQNEAQ (reference sequence). The length of the CDR3 is 17 residues. CDR3 coding DNA: TGTGCCAGCAGCTTAGGCGTCCTAGGGCTCGGCTACAATGAGCAGTTCTTC. This translates into CASSLGVLGLGYNEQFF.

This clonotype has just a few counts. J is TRBJ1-4 and V is TRBV7-2; 7 bases fit TRBD1. Trimming took 4 bases from V and 3 from J; bases not matched to a gene: 5. The CDR3 is made up of 15 amino acids. Germline loops: CDR1 SGHTA, CDR2 FQGNSA. This CDR3 reads CASSSSGGPNEKLFF. The CDR3 DNA is TGTGCCAGCAGCTCCTCAGGGGGACCTAATGAAAAACTGTTTTTT.

The chain couples TRBV10-3 to TRBJ2-3; 7 nucleotides align to TRBD2. V shed 10 bases, J shed 8 bases, and the junction held 9 bases outside the gene matches. This CDR3 has 12 residues. The germline V gene encodes CDR1 ENHRY and CDR2 SYGVKD. Here the CDR3 reads CATGNTGGTQYF. As DNA, the CDR3 is TGTGCCACGGGGAACACGGGGGGTACGCAGTATTTT.

There are a few counts of this clonotype. V usage is TRBV20-1 and J usage is TRBJ2-3; TRBD2 might be the D (5 bases). Trimming stripped 3 bases from V and 2 bases from J, with 18 bases between. Looked up from germline, CDR1 is DFQATT and CDR2 is SNEGSKA (reference sequence). The CDR3 covers 16 residues. The CDR3 loop reads CSARDFYPPHTDTQYF. CDR3 nucleotide sequence: TGCAGTGCTAGGGACTTTTATCCCCCACACACAGATACGCAGTATTTT.

This clonotype has a handful of counts. The chain recombines TRBV7-9 with TRBJ2-3, with TRBD2 as a possible D gene (6 bases). The CDR3 runs to 14 residues. The V end lost 5 bases, the J end lost 8 bases, and 17 bases lay between the germline ends. Germline CDR1 reads SEHNR; CDR2 reads FQNEAQ (reference sequence). This CDR3 reads CASSPGLAPGTQYF. The CDR3 region has the DNA TGTGCCAGCAGCCCGGGACTCGCTCCCGGTACGCAGTATTTT.

The CDR3 sequence is CAIRGEGADTQYF. As DNA, the CDR3 is TGTGCCATCAGGGGTGAGGGAGCAGATACGCAGTATTTT. V gene TRBV10-3 combines with J gene TRBJ2-3; D is possibly TRBD2 (5 bases). CDR1 is ENHRY, CDR2 SYGVKD, per germline. V dropped 6 bases and J dropped 4 bases, with 11 bases sitting between them. The CDR3 runs 13 residues.

The chain couples TRBV12-3 or TRBV12-4 to TRBJ1-2; D is unresolved. V was cut by 3 bases and J by 4 bases, with 9 bases left in between. The CDR3 totals 13 residues. CDR3 coding DNA: TGTGCCAGCAGTTTCCAGTTGATCTATGGCTACACCTTC. Its translation: CASSFQLIYGYTF.

V is TRBV7-9 and J is TRBJ2-5, with D perhaps matching TRBD1 (6 bases). Judging by the DNA end, TRBJ2-7 fits better; the J call may be wrong. The CDR3 loop spans 16 amino acids. Per germline, CDR1 SEHNR and CDR2 FQNEAQ (reference sequence). The CDR3 DNA follows: TGTGCCAGCAGCCCCGGCAGGGGTCCACGTAACTACGAGCAGTACTTC. Protein product: CASSPGRGPRNYEQYF.

The chain recombines TRBV5-1 with TRBJ2-5, with a weak D call TRBD2 (5 bases). Germline CDR1 and CDR2: SGHRS and YFSETQ. The CDR3 has 13 amino acids. Trimming took off 4 bases at V and 11 bases at J, with 18 bases between the two ends. The CDR3 nucleotides are TGCGCCAGCAGCCCAACTAGGACGCATGAGCAGTACTTC. It encodes CASSPTRTHEQYF.

V is TRBV6-6 and J is TRBJ2-5; 9 bases match TRBD1. Judging by the DNA end, TRBJ2-7 fits better; the J call may be wrong. The CDR3 covers 15 residues. Germline loops: CDR1 MNHNY, CDR2 SVGAGI (reference sequence). The CDR3 sequence: CASSYVPGQGYEQYF. CDR3 DNA: TGTGCCAGCAGTTACGTCCCGGGACAGGGCTACGAGCAGTACTTC.

The rearrangement joins TRBV29-1 to TRBJ2-7; D assignment may be TRBD1 or TRBD2 (5 bases each). Between the trimmed V and J ends, which lost 3 bases and 5 bases, there was a span of 20 bases. The CDR3 is made up of 15 amino acids. The germline gives CDR1 SQVTM, CDR2 ANQGSEA. The CDR3 DNA is TGCAGCGTTGAGGGACCCGCAGGGTTGGTGGACGAGCAGTACTTC. This gives the protein CSVEGPAGLVDEQYF.

This clonotype was detected only a few times. The gene calls are TRBV6-2 or TRBV6-3 and TRBJ2-1; 9 bases are shared with TRBD2. CDR1 MNHEY and CDR2 SVGEGT come from the germline V gene. J was trimmed by 8 bases and V by 7 bases; bases with no gene match: 9. The CDR3 runs 14 residues. The CDR3 loop reads CASNVREGFDEQFF. In DNA form, the CDR3 reads TGTGCCAGCAACGTGCGGGAGGGATTTGATGAGCAGTTCTTC.

The chain uses TRBV12-3 or TRBV12-4 and TRBJ2-1; D possibly corresponds to TRBD1 (6 bases). This CDR3 spans 14 amino acids. Trimming stripped 0 bases from V and 10 bases from J, with 13 bases between. The CDR3 loop reads CASSLAGARFEQFF. As DNA, the CDR3 is TGTGCCAGCAGTTTAGCGGGGGCCCGGTTCGAGCAGTTCTTC.

This clonotype was seen more than once but under ten times. The CDR3 loop reads CASSPQETNYGYTF. DNA for the CDR3: TGTGCCAGCAGCCCCCAAGAAACTAACTATGGCTACACCTTC. This chain joins TRBV11-2 and TRBJ1-2; D not certain. The CDR3 length is 14 residues. Trimming took off 5 bases at V and 0 bases at J, with 10 bases between the two ends. Germline V gives CDR1 SGHAT, CDR2 FQNNGV.

The rearrangement joins TRBV30 to TRBJ2-3; D is possibly TRBD2 (6 bases). Germline lookup yields CDR1 GTSNPN and CDR2 SVGIG (reference sequence). Trimming cost V 7 bases and J 4 bases, with 12 bases left between them. CDR3 length equals 12 residues. In DNA, the CDR3 is TGTGCCTTCTCTAGCGTATCAGATACGCAGTATTTT. Its protein product is CAFSSVSDTQYF.

J is TRBJ2-3 and V is TRBV12-3 or TRBV12-4, with 7 positions matching TRBD2. The V gene end was trimmed by 3 bases and the J gene end by 2 bases; junction bases not matched to a gene: 14. CDR3 length: 18 residues. In nucleotides, the CDR3 is TGTGCCAGCAGTTTCGTCCTAGCGGCGGGATTATCCACAGATACGCAGTATTTT. Protein product: CASSFVLAAGLSTDTQYF.